These T cell receptor beta chains were read from a single sample in a study of T cell repertoires in cytomegalovirus infection. Their target antigens are unknown. TCRdb itself ran the reads through MiXCR, one entry per CDR3 protein. The table has around 750,000 distinct CDR3 sequences, less than 35% seen once; the top ten hold approximately 13%. Here the sequenced sample was cultured CD8+ T cells from PBMCs, taken from culture after CMV antigen stimulation. All receptors come from a human donor in good health (CMV status not recorded). Some clones in this sample may be carry-over from other donors' samples. Each CDR3 is given with its conserved first and last residue. The D gene is left open where the match is weak. The listing skips clone size in some rows; elsewhere it reads once, few, many or a size class.

.	.	TRBV27	TRBJ1-1	CASRFGTNTEAFF	TGTGCCAGCAGATTTGGCACCAACACTGAAGCTTTCTTT
TRBD2	.	TRBV4-1	TRBJ2-1	CASSQGGLAGPNSYNEQFF	TGCGCCAGCAGCCAAGGGGGACTAGCGGGGCCCAACTCCTACAATGAGCAGTTCTTC
.	.	TRBV14	TRBJ2-1	CASSQEVWGDEQFF	TGTGCCAGCAGCCAAGAGGTTTGGGGCGATGAGCAGTTCTTC
.	.	TRBV15	TRBJ2-3	CATNRAKRTVWADTQYF	TGTGCCACCAACAGAGCCAAACGCACTGTGTGGGCAGATACGCAGTATTTT
.	.	TRBV19	TRBJ1-1	CASVLTGNTEAFF	TGTGCCAGTGTTCTGACAGGGAACACTGAAGCTTTCTTT
.	few	TRBV6-5	TRBJ2-1	CASSLGPLEYNEQFF	TGTGCCAGCAGCCTGGGACCGCTTGAATACAATGAGCAGTTCTTC
TRBD1	.	TRBV27	TRBJ1-4	CASSLRGLNEKLFF	TGTGCCAGCAGTTTAAGGGGGCTCAATGAAAAACTGTTTTTT
TRBD1	.	TRBV7-9	TRBJ1-2	CASSWTRDRGPYGYTF	TGTGCCAGCAGCTGGACCCGGGACAGGGGGCCGTATGGCTACACCTTC
TRBD1	few	TRBV7-8	TRBJ1-1	CASSLVGQAITESNTEAFF	TGTGCCAGCAGCTTAGTGGGACAGGCAATAACAGAGTCGAACACTGAAGCTTTCTTT
.	.	TRBV7-6	TRBJ2-1	CASSNPHGGSSYNEQFF	TGTGCCAGCAGCAACCCACATGGCGGCAGCTCCTACAATGAGCAGTTCTTC
.	.	TRBV5-4	TRBJ2-3	CASSYREADTQYF	TGTGCCAGCAGCTACAGGGAGGCAGATACGCAGTATTTT
TRBD1	.	TRBV13	TRBJ1-2	CASSLRFRQGNF	TGTGCCAGCAGCTTACGGTTCAGACAGGGTAACTTC
.	few	TRBV12-5	TRBJ1-1	CASGFGPTPNTEAFF	TGTGCTAGTGGTTTCGGACCGACACCGAACACTGAAGCTTTCTTT
TRBD2	.	TRBV15	TRBJ2-1	CATSSRTSGGNEQFF	TGTGCCACCAGCAGCCGAACTAGCGGGGGGAATGAGCAGTTCTTC
.	few	TRBV7-6	TRBJ1-1	CASSPEVGGMNTEAFF	TGTGCCAGCAGCCCCGAGGTGGGCGGGATGAACACTGAAGCTTTCTTT
TRBD1	once	TRBV7-6	TRBJ1-1	CASSPWVGGHTEAFF	TGTGCCAGCAGCCCCTGGGTAGGGGGCCACACTGAAGCTTTCTTT
.	many	TRBV7-9	TRBJ1-4	CASSQREKLFF	TGTGCCAGCAGCCAAAGAGAAAAACTGTTTTTT
TRBD2	few	TRBV6-1	TRBJ2-3	CASSVVPEAGAYTDTQYF	TGTGCCAGCAGTGTTGTCCCCGAAGCGGGGGCCTACACAGATACGCAGTATTTT
TRBD1	few	TRBV4-1	TRBJ1-2	CASSQQNRGGYTF	TGCGCCAGCAGCCAACAAAACAGGGGGGGCTACACCTTC
.	few	TRBV27	TRBJ1-4	CASRGNGGLNEKLFF	TGTGCCAGCAGGGGTAATGGAGGGCTTAATGAAAAACTGTTTTTT
.	few	TRBV11-2	TRBJ1-5	CASSRGFSNQPQHF	TGTGCCAGCAGCCGGGGTTTTAGCAATCAGCCCCAGCATTTT
.	few	TRBV6-5	TRBJ1-4	CASSYSNGGEKLFF	TGTGCCAGCAGTTACTCGAATGGGGGGGAAAAACTGTTTTTT
.	.	TRBV7-3	TRBJ2-1	CASSLSPQGSYNEQFF	TGTGCCAGCAGCTTAAGCCCTCAGGGCTCCTACAATGAGCAGTTCTTC
.	many	TRBV7-9	TRBJ1-2	CASSPPLQTQPDYGYTF	TGTGCCAGCAGTCCTCCCCTACAAACCCAACCCGACTATGGCTACACCTTC
.	.	TRBV19	TRBJ1-1	CASSIRGGQMNTEAFF	TGTGCCAGTAGTATAAGGGGCGGACAGATGAACACTGAAGCTTTCTTT
TRBD1	.	TRBV7-9	TRBJ1-6	CASSWTGGKSPLHF	TGTGCCAGCAGCTGGACAGGGGGCAAATCACCCCTCCACTTT
TRBD1	.	TRBV7-9	TRBJ1-2	CASSKTGSVYRYTF	TGTGCCAGCAGCAAGACAGGGTCAGTCTATCGCTACACCTTC
TRBD1	.	TRBV19	TRBJ1-1	CASSIDEGANTEAFF	TGTGCCAGTAGTATAGATGAGGGGGCGAACACTGAAGCTTTCTTT
TRBD1	many	TRBV12-5	TRBJ2-1	CASGLVKRDRGYPPYNEQFF	TGTGCTAGTGGTTTGGTAAAACGGGACAGGGGATACCCCCCCTACAATGAGCAGTTCTTC
.	.	TRBV5-5	TRBJ2-6	CASSVDGLTGANVLTF	TGTGCCAGCAGCGTGGACGGGTTAACTGGGGCCAACGTCCTGACTTTC
.	many	TRBV7-9	TRBJ1-5	CASSPQGTNQPQHF	TGTGCCAGCAGTCCTCAGGGTACCAATCAGCCCCAGCATTTT
.	.	TRBV18	TRBJ1-1	CASSPPVSGTEAFF	TGTGCCAGCTCACCACCGGTAAGCGGAACTGAAGCTTTCTTT
TRBD1	.	TRBV27	TRBJ1-1	CTSSLTGQLNTETFF	TGTACCAGCAGTTTAACGGGACAGTTGAACACTGAAACTTTCTTT
TRBD2	.	TRBV6-5	TRBJ2-7	CASSPSGGPAYEQYF	TGTGCCAGCAGTCCCAGCGGGGGGCCAGCCTACGAGCAGTACTTC
TRBD1	.	TRBV12-3/TRBV12-4	TRBJ1-2	CASRPEVGTGGEGYTF	TGTGCCAGCAGGCCTGAGGTCGGGACAGGGGGAGAGGGCTACACCTTC
.	few	TRBV7-9	TRBJ2-7	CASTESGYEQYF	TGTGCCAGCACGGAGTCCGGCTACGAGCAGTACTTC
.	once	TRBV18	TRBJ2-1	CASSPPQGNNEQFF	TGTGCCAGCTCACCGCCGCAGGGTAACAATGAGCAGTTCTTC
.	few	TRBV29-1	TRBJ2-3	CSVEGDKGPDTQYF	TGCAGCGTTGAGGGGGACAAGGGGCCAGATACGCAGTATTTT
.	few	TRBV4-2	TRBJ2-1	CASSQDRRVSF	TGTGCCAGCAGCCAAGATCGACGAGTTAGCTTC
.	few	TRBV28	TRBJ1-6	CASRPEDGTYNSPLHF	TGTGCCAGCAGACCGGAAGACGGGACCTATAATTCACCCCTCCACTTT
TRBD2	.	TRBV11-2	TRBJ2-1	CASSLDYREEFF	TGTGCCAGCAGCTTAGATTACCGGGAGGAGTTCTTC